A single sample gave rise to the 7 T cell receptor beta chains below, sequenced in a study of shared clonotypes between healthy human individuals. Method: immunoSEQ multiplex PCR; TCRdb's copy keeps in-frame clones and lacks some. The table lists 2.3 million or so clones, more than 85% of them singletons. Sequenced material: naive CD4+ T cells from PBMCs. The subset was: CD45RA+ positively selected. The receptors were sampled from a man between 18 and 29 years old in good health. Some clones in this sample may be carry-over from other donors' samples.

V usage is TRBV5-1 and J usage is TRBJ2-5; 9 bases are shared with TRBD2. The CDR3 is 18 residues long. Germline V CDR1 and CDR2: SGHRS, YFSETQ. With V trimmed by 0 bases and J by 2 bases, 11 bases remained unmatched. The chain's CDR3 is CASSLGAGGPLSQETQYF. The CDR3 DNA follows: TGCGCCAGCAGCTTGGGGGCGGGAGGGCCATTATCACAAGAGACCCAGTACTTC.

The chain combines TRBV19 with TRBJ2-7; TRBD1 or TRBD2 may be the D gene (6 bases each). Trimming shortened V by 6 bases and J by 5 bases, and 11 bases separated the two germline ends. Germline CDR1 reads LNHDA; CDR2 reads SQIVND (reference sequence). This CDR3 has 12 amino acids. CDR3 bases: TGTGCCAGTAGACAGGGAGGTAACGAGCAGTACTTC. Translation gives CASRQGGNEQYF.

V is TRBV29-1 and J is TRBJ2-1; either TRBD1 or TRBD2 may supply D (6 bases each). Trimming left V 7 bases short and J 4 bases short, with 17 bases between. CDR3 size: 14 residues. The germline CDR1 and CDR2 sequences are SQVTM and ANQGSEA. In nucleotides, the CDR3 is TGCAGCGGGACGACTGGAGGGGGATACAATGAGCAGTTCTTC. Protein product: CSGTTGGGYNEQFF.

The V and J genes are TRBV29-1 and TRBJ1-1; 8 bases line up with TRBD1. This CDR3 region has 16 residues. J gave up 1 base and V 3 bases, and 10 bases lay outside the gene matches. The germline CDR1 and CDR2 sequences are SQVTM and ANQGSEA. Here the CDR3 DNA reads TGCAGCGTTGATGACCCCCGGGGGACAGGGAACACTGAAGCTTTCTTT. It is translated as CSVDDPRGTGNTEAFF. The entire variable domain, with the rest obtained from reference TRBV29-1 and TRBJ1-1, is as follows: SAVISQKPSRDICQRGTSLTIQCQVDSQVTMMFWYRQQPGQSLTLIATANQGSEATYESGFVIDKFPISRPNLTFSTLTVSNMSPEDSSIYLCSVDDPRGTGNTEAFFGQGTRLTVV.

The V call is TRBV9, the J call TRBJ2-1, with TRBD2 matching 8 bases. The CDR3 contains 17 residues. J was trimmed by 4 bases and V by 4 bases; bases with no gene match: 13. Germline CDR1 reads SGDLS; CDR2 reads YYNGEE. DNA for the CDR3: TGTGCCAGCAGCTCGGGGGGGAGCTCGAACTTATACAATGAGCAGTTCTTC. Translated: CASSSGGSSNLYNEQFF.

The chain links TRBV6-5 to TRBJ1-2; possibly TRBD1 for D (5 bases). CDR1 and CDR2 from the germline V gene are MNHEY and SVGAGI. Trimming removed 2 bases from V and 4 bases from J, with 8 bases in between. The CDR3 consists of 13 residues. CDR3 in DNA: TGTGCCAGCAGTTACACCGGGACCTATGGCTACACCTTC. The encoded protein is CASSYTGTYGYTF.

The rearrangement joins TRBV27 to TRBJ1-1; a weak D match, TRBD1 (6 bases). Per the germline V gene, CDR1 is MNHEY and CDR2 is SMNVEV (reference sequence). The CDR3 has 15 residues. The ends were cut back, 5 bases at V and 2 bases at J, with 15 bases in the middle. The chain's CDR3 is CASSPRTAQNTEAFF. In nucleotides, the CDR3 is TGTGCCAGCAGTCCGCGGACAGCTCAAAACACTGAAGCTTTCTTT.